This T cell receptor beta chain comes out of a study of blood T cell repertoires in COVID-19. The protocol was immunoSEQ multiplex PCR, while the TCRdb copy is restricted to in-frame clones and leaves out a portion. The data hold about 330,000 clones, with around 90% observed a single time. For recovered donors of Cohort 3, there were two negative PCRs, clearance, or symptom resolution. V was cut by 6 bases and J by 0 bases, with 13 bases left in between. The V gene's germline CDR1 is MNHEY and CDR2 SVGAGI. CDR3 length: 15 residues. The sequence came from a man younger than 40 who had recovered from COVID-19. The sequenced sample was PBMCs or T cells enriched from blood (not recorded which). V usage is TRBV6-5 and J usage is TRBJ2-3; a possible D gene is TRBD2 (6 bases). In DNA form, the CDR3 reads TGTGCCAGCAGCCACAGCGGGCGAAGCACAGATACGCAGTATTTT. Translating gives CASSHSGRSTDTQYF.